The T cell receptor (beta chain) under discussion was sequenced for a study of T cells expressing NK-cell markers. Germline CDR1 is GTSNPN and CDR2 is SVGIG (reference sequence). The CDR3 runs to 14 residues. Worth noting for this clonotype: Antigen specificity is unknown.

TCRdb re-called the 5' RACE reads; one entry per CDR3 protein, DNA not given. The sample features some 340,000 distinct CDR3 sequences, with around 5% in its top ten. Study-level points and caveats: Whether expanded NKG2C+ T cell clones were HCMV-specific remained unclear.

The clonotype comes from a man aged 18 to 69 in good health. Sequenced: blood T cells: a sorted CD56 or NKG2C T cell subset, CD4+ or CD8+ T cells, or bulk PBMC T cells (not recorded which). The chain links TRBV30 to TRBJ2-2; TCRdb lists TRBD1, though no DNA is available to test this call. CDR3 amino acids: CAATRGANTGELFF.